These 19 T cell receptor beta chains were sequenced from one sample in a study of T cell repertoires in cytomegalovirus infection. MiXCR was run by TCRdb on the reads, yielding one entry per CDR3 protein. The sample lists more than 150,000 distinct CDR3 sequences, approximately 19% seen once, with less than 3.5% in the top ten. Material for sequencing was PBMCs. Receptor source: a human donor in good health (CMV status not recorded). Some clones in this sample may be carry-over from other donors' samples.

J is TRBJ1-2 and V is TRBV28, with 9 positions matching TRBD1. The CDR3 is 15 amino acids. In germline, CDR1 is MDHEN, CDR2 SYDVKM. J was trimmed by 4 bases and V by 5 bases; bases with no gene match: 8. CDR3 sequence: CASSRGDRATYGYTF. CDR3 nucleotides: TGTGCCAGCAGTAGGGGGGACAGGGCTACCTATGGCTACACCTTC.

The chain carries TRBV2 and TRBJ2-1, with 8 bases matching TRBD2. Trimming took 6 bases from V and 2 from J; bases not matched to a gene: 3. The germline gives CDR1 SNHLY, CDR2 FYNNEI. This CDR3 comprises 14 residues. CDR3 amino acids: CASRPGLAYNEQFF. For the CDR3, the DNA is TGTGCCAGCAGGCCGGGACTAGCCTACAATGAGCAGTTCTTC.

CDR3 sequence: CASSLVGGSGYTF. The CDR3 DNA reads TGTGCCAGCAGCTTAGTAGGAGGGTCTGGCTACACCTTC. The chain combines TRBV7-9 with TRBJ1-2; the D is unclear. The CDR3 has 13 amino acids. The V end lost 1 base, the J end lost 7 bases, and 10 bases lay between the germline ends. The germline V gene has CDR1 SEHNR and CDR2 FQNEAQ (reference sequence).

J is TRBJ2-7 and V is TRBV5-1; possible D gene TRBD2, 6 bases. This CDR3 spans 14 amino acids. V was cut by 4 bases and J by 4 bases, with 15 bases left in between. Germline CDR1 is SGHRS and CDR2 is YFSETQ. The CDR3 DNA reads TGCGCCAGCAGCATGCGGGACCAGAGTTACGAGCAGTACTTC. Protein: CASSMRDQSYEQYF.

Here the CDR3 reads CASSRQGAYEQYF. The CDR3 DNA sequence: TGTGCCAGCAGTAGACAGGGAGCATACGAGCAGTACTTC. The chain joins TRBV12-3 or TRBV12-4 to TRBJ2-7, with 7 bases fitting TRBD1. The CDR3 runs to 13 residues. Trimming cost V 5 bases and J 4 bases; bases outside gene matches: 5.

This clonotype was observed many times. V gene TRBV12-3 or TRBV12-4 combines with J gene TRBJ2-7; D perhaps matches TRBD2 (7 bases). V was pared by 6 bases and J by 7 bases, with 16 bases between. The CDR3 runs to 13 residues. CDR3 DNA sequence: TGTGCCAGCAGACCTGCGGGGAGGGGGGAGCAGTACTTC. Protein: CASRPAGRGEQYF.

In this sample, this clonotype turned up many times. The rearrangement uses TRBV28 and TRBJ2-7; D may correspond to TRBD1 or TRBD2 (5 bases each). Germline V gives CDR1 MDHEN, CDR2 SYDVKM. Trimming cost V 6 bases and J 0 bases, with 9 bases left between them. The CDR3 is made up of 13 amino acids. CDR3 DNA sequence: TGTGCCAGCAGCGAGGGGCCCTCCTACGAGCAGTACTTC. Translation gives CASSEGPSYEQYF.

This clonotype was counted at least ten times. The chain combines TRBV7-2 with TRBJ1-3; D not resolved. Between the trimmed V and J ends, which lost 4 bases and 4 bases, there was a span of 8 bases. CDR1 and CDR2 from the germline V gene are SGHTA and FQGNSA. The CDR3 loop spans 13 amino acids. The CDR3 reads CASSSSTGNTIYF. In DNA, the CDR3 is TGTGCCAGCAGCTCCTCGACCGGAAACACCATATATTTT.

This clonotype was recorded many times. The chain employs TRBV6-2 or TRBV6-3 and TRBJ2-4; tentatively, D is TRBD1 or TRBD2 (6 bases each). The CDR3 runs to 16 residues. Per germline, CDR1 MNHEY and CDR2 SVGEGT. V lost 6 bases and J lost 0, with 15 bases in between. The DNA of the CDR3 is TGTGCCAGCAGGCGGGACAACCTATTAGCCAAAAACATTCAGTACTTC. This gives the protein CASRRDNLLAKNIQYF.

The chain couples TRBV6-5 to TRBJ2-4, with 7 bases that match TRBD1. The junction had 11 bases not matched to a gene; V was cut back by 6 bases and J by 3 bases. The CDR3 contains 16 residues. Germline V lookup: CDR1 MNHEY, CDR2 SVGAGI. The CDR3 DNA is TGTGCCAGCAGGGGCCGGGGACAGACCGACAAAAACATTCAGTACTTC. It translates to CASRGRGQTDKNIQYF.

The chain links TRBV7-6 to TRBJ1-1; 8 nucleotides match TRBD1. CDR1 and CDR2 (germline): SGHVS, FNYEAQ. With 4 bases clipped from V and 0 bases from J, the junction kept 4 bases outside the gene matches. The CDR3 totals 15 residues. CDR3 nucleotides: TGTGCCAGCAGCTCACGACAGGGGATGAACACTGAAGCTTTCTTT. Residues: CASSSRQGMNTEAFF.

This clonotype was observed many times. The rearrangement joins TRBV12-3 or TRBV12-4 to TRBJ1-5; D remains unclear. CDR3 length: 14 residues. Trimming took off 3 bases at V and 5 bases at J, with 11 bases between the two ends. The CDR3, as DNA: TGTGCCAGCAGTTTTTCGGGATATGATCAGCCCCAGCATTTT. Translating gives CASSFSGYDQPQHF.

The V gene is TRBV6-1, the J gene TRBJ2-1, with 14 bases that match TRBD2. V shed 3 bases, J shed 2 bases, and the junction held 0 bases outside the gene matches. The CDR3 covers 16 residues. From germline, CDR1 is MNHNS and CDR2 SASEGT. The DNA of the CDR3 is TGTGCCAGCAGTGAGACTAGCGGGGGGGCCTACAATGAGCAGTTCTTC. It specifies CASSETSGGAYNEQFF.

V gene TRBV27 combines with J gene TRBJ2-3; D perhaps matches TRBD2 (6 bases). Between the trimmed V and J ends, which lost 1 base and 4 bases, there was a span of 18 bases. The CDR3 runs 17 residues. CDR1 and CDR2 (germline): MNHEY, SMNVEV (reference sequence). In nucleotides, the CDR3 is TGTGCCAGCAGTTTATACCTGGGGGGTGTCCGAGCAGATACGCAGTATTTT. Translated, it gives CASSLYLGGVRADTQYF.

Many counts were recorded for this clonotype. This rearrangement joins TRBV7-3 to TRBJ2-2; D is ambiguous. Germline loops: CDR1 SGHTA, CDR2 FQGTGA. Trimming removed 5 bases at V and 6 bases at J, with 10 bases between. The CDR3 consists of 13 residues. The CDR3 nucleotides read TGTGCCAGCAGCAGTCAGTTAGCCGGGGAGCTGTTTTTT. As protein: CASSSQLAGELFF.

This clonotype was recorded at least ten times. J is TRBJ1-2 and V is TRBV28; the D is unclear. Trimming stripped 5 bases from V and 4 bases from J, with 5 bases between. Germline V CDR1 and CDR2: MDHEN, SYDVKM. This CDR3 contains 11 residues. CDR3 DNA: TGTGCCAGCAGTAGTTTCTATGGCTACACCTTC. It yields the protein CASSSFYGYTF.

This clonotype came up once. V and J are TRBV19 and TRBJ2-6, with a possible D match to TRBD2 (7 bases). Germline CDR1 reads LNHDA; CDR2 reads SQIVND (reference sequence). V was shortened by 4 bases and J by 0 bases, with 13 bases between the two germline ends. The CDR3 is 17 residues long. DNA of the CDR3: TGTGCCAGTAGTAGGCGGGGGCAATACTCTGGGGCCAACGTCCTGACTTTC. Its protein is CASSRRGQYSGANVLTF. Based on the CDR3 plus reference TRBV19 and TRBJ2-6, the full variable domain is DGGITQSPKYLFRKEGQNVTLSCEQNLNHDAMYWYRQDPGQGLRLIYYSQIVNDFQKGDIAEGYSVSREKKESFPLTVTSAQKNPTAFYLCASSRRGQYSGANVLTFGAGSRLTVL.

This clonotype has only a few counts. For the CDR3, the DNA is TGTGCCAGCAGGGGGACAGGGCGGGAGACCCAGTACTTC. Its translation is CASRGTGRETQYF. The V gene is TRBV6-2 or TRBV6-3, the J gene TRBJ2-5; 9 nucleotides line up with TRBD1. V trimming: 6 bases; J trimming: 5 bases; junction bases outside the gene matches: 4. The CDR3 length is 13 residues. Germline V gene sequence: CDR1 MNHEY, CDR2 SVGEGT.

This clonotype was detected only a few times. The rearrangement joins TRBV7-3 to TRBJ2-2; D might be TRBD1 (6 bases). V was trimmed by 4 bases and J by 5 bases, leaving 11 bases between them. Per the germline V gene, CDR1 is SGHTA and CDR2 is FQGTGA. The CDR3 sequence is 14 residues long. The chain's CDR3 is CASSSQQGTGELFF. The CDR3 DNA sequence: TGTGCCAGCAGCTCACAACAGGGAACCGGGGAGCTGTTTTTT.